The clone carrying this T cell receptor beta chain was observed a handful of times. One junction end does not reproduce the germline sequence, and a read error may be involved. RNA transcripts yielded amplified TCR beta CDR3 regions. The primer set for the first-round RT-PCR of the TCR CDR3 was HTBI. TCRdb re-called the multiplex PCR reads through MiXCR, storing one row per CDR3 protein. This sample yields hundreds of thousands of distinct CDR3 sequences, of which 38% are seen a single time; around 9.3% belongs to the top ten. This sample was taken from a study of T cells in Graves' hyperthyroidism and ophthalmopathy. CDR1 MGHDK and CDR2 SYGVNS come from the germline V gene. This CDR3 has 13 amino acids.

The sequence was obtained from a man between 18 and 29 years old with Graves' hyperthyroidism. Sequencing used blood. The chain couples TRBV25-1 to TRBJ2-2; D ambiguous. Written as DNA, the CDR3 is TGCGCCAGCAGCTCCGTGGGCACCGGGGAGCTGTTTTTT. It is translated as CASSSVGTGELFF.